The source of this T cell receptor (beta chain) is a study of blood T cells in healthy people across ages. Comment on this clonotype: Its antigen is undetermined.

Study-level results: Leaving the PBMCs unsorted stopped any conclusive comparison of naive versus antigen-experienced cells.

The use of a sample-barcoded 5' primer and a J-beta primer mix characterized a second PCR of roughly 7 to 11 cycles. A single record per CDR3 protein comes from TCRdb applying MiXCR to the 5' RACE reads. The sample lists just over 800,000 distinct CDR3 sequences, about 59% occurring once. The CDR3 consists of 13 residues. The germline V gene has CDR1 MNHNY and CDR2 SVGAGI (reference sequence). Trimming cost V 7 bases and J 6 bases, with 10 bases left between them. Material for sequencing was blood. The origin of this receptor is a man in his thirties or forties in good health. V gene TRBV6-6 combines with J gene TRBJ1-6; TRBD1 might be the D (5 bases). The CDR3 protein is CASNGGVNSPLHF. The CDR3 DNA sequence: TGTGCCAGCAATGGGGGGGTTAATTCACCCCTCCACTTT.